A selection of T cell receptor beta chains follows, all from one sample in a study of CD4 T cells in relation to SARS-CoV-2 and coronaviruses. Repertoires were generated with immunoSEQ multiplex PCR, while TCRdb's copy carries only in-frame clones and drops some. Of under 65,000 clones in the sample, approximately 90% were seen once. The sequenced material came from memory CD4+ T cells from PBMCs. The receptors derive from a human donor in good health. The CDR3 runs from the conserved cysteine through the conserved F or W. A D gene is named only where the DNA matches it firmly. Clone size, where shown, is once, few, many, or a class for clones that have expanded.

TRBV6-2/TRBV6-3,.,TRBJ2-5,TRBD1,CASSYSGQTETQYF,TGTGCCAGCAGTTACTCGGGACAGACAGAGACCCAGTACTTC
TRBV19,few,TRBJ1-5,.,CASQGLSNQPQHF,TGTGCCAGTCAGGGTCTTAGCAATCAGCCCCAGCATTTT
TRBV7-2,.,TRBJ2-2,TRBD1,CASSLVAGTGNTGELFF,TGTGCCAGCAGCTTAGTGGCGGGGACAGGGAACACCGGGGAGCTGTTTTTT
TRBV18,.,TRBJ1-1,.,CASSPDGMGAEAFF,TGTGCCAGCTCACCCGACGGAATGGGGGCTGAAGCTTTCTTT
TRBV2,once,TRBJ2-7,.,CASESGGLGQLRYEQYF,TGTGCCAGCGAGTCGGGGGGGCTGGGACAGCTACGCTACGAGCAGTACTTC
TRBV23-1,.,TRBJ1-2,.,CASSHCGRGLNYGYTF,TGCGCCAGCAGTCACTGTGGCCGGGGGCTAAACTATGGCTACACCTTC
TRBV15,.,TRBJ2-5,.,CATSPGGRGSGNQYF,TGTGCCACCAGCCCGGGGGGCCGGGGTTCAGGGAACCAGTACTTC
TRBV29-1,.,TRBJ2-3,TRBD2,CSVGRGGVTSTDTQYF,TGCAGCGTTGGTCGGGGGGGCGTGACTAGCACAGATACGCAGTATTTT
TRBV19,.,TRBJ2-5,TRBD2,CASSNGRSGETQYF,TGTGCCAGTAGTAACGGGAGGTCTGGGGAGACCCAGTACTTC
TRBV10-3,.,TRBJ1-1,.,CAISPTSDTEAFF,TGTGCCATCAGCCCCACTTCAGACACTGAAGCTTTCTTT
TRBV19,once,TRBJ2-1,.,CASSIGGMTYNEQFF,TGTGCCAGTAGTATCGGGGGAATGACCTACAATGAGCAGTTCTTC
TRBV6-5,.,TRBJ2-1,TRBD2,CASRPRVAGNNEQFF,TGTGCCAGCAGACCGAGGGTAGCGGGAAACAATGAGCAGTTCTTC
TRBV6-1,.,TRBJ2-1,.,CASSESRRVEQFF,TGTGCCAGCAGTGAAAGTAGACGGGTTGAGCAGTTCTTC
TRBV18,.,TRBJ1-2,TRBD1,CASSLTGQGYGYTF,TGTGCCAGCTCACTAACGGGACAGGGTTATGGCTACACCTTC
TRBV5-1,once,TRBJ1-2,TRBD1,CASSPGQGASGYTF,TGCGCCAGCAGCCCGGGACAGGGGGCGAGCGGCTACACCTTC
TRBV4-2,.,TRBJ1-3,TRBD1,CASSQDLAGGGNTIYF,TGTGCCAGCAGCCAAGATTTGGCAGGGGGTGGAAACACCATATATTTT
TRBV2,.,TRBJ2-1,.,CASRYDGGSYNEQFF,TGTGCCAGCAGATACGACGGCGGCTCCTACAATGAGCAGTTCTTC
TRBV10-3,.,TRBJ1-5,.,CAISEGSSSNQPQHF,TGTGCCATCAGTGAGGGATCCAGTAGCAATCAGCCCCAGCATTTT